Below are 7 T cell receptor beta chains sequenced from a single sample in a study of cytomegalovirus exposure and HLA in healthy donors. The PCR made use of 60 Vbeta and 13 Jbeta primers. The method was immunoSEQ multiplex PCR; TCRdb's version includes in-frame clones alone and lacks a portion of them. Found here are about 210,000 clones, 75% to 90% of them singletons; the top ten hold around 0.3%. The material sequenced was PBMCs. The source of these receptors is a woman aged 30 to 39 in good health and CMV-seronegative.

The CDR3 loop reads CASSWGETQYF. CDR3 DNA sequence: TGTGCCAGCAGTTGGGGGGAGACGCAGTATTTT. This sequence joins TRBV28 and TRBJ2-3, with D tentatively TRBD2 (6 bases). The CDR3 loop spans 11 amino acids. The germline CDR1 and CDR2 sequences are MDHEN and SYDVKM. V gave up 4 bases and J gave up 9 bases, with 8 bases separating them.

This chain connects TRBV7-9 to TRBJ2-7, with D tentatively TRBD1 (5 bases). V was clipped by 0 bases and J by 4 bases, with 16 bases between them. The CDR3 runs to 16 residues. The germline gives CDR1 SEHNR, CDR2 FQNEAQ (reference sequence). This CDR3 reads CASSLALGAQSYEQYF. CDR3 nucleotide sequence: TGTGCCAGCAGCTTAGCGCTAGGGGCACAATCGTACGAGCAGTACTTC.

V gene TRBV28 combines with J gene TRBJ2-1; 7 positions match TRBD2. The CDR3 extends over 14 amino acids. Germline CDR1 reads MDHEN; CDR2 reads SYDVKM. V lost 6 bases to trimming and J lost 9 bases; unmatched junction nucleotides: 11. The CDR3 protein is CASRPGGLRIEQFF. The CDR3 coding sequence is TGTGCCAGCAGGCCGGGGGGACTCAGGATTGAGCAGTTCTTC.

The chain uses TRBV19 and TRBJ2-7; D is unclear. The V end was cut by 5 bases, the J end by 2 bases, with 10 bases between. This CDR3 contains 13 residues. Germline CDR1 is LNHDA and CDR2 is SQIVND (reference sequence). CDR3 bases: TGTGCCAGTAGTGGCCAACAAGCCTACGAGCAGTACTTC. Translated: CASSGQQAYEQYF.

The chain's CDR3 is CASSSYSDRVYGYTF. The DNA of the CDR3 is TGTGCCAGCAGCTCTTATTCAGACAGGGTCTATGGCTACACCTTC. J is TRBJ1-2 and V is TRBV7-9; 7 nucleotides agree with TRBD1. Germline V gene data show CDR1 as SEHNR and CDR2 as FQNEAQ (reference sequence). The CDR3 covers 15 residues. J was trimmed by 4 bases and V by 4 bases; bases with no gene match: 9.

The V and J genes are TRBV5-6 and TRBJ2-3; no clear D gene. Germline V gene lookup returns CDR1 SGHDT and CDR2 YYEEEE. The CDR3 consists of 13 residues. The ends were cut back, 3 bases at V and 2 bases at J, with 7 bases in the middle. Here the CDR3 reads CASSSNPTDTQYF. The CDR3 DNA reads as TGTGCCAGCAGCTCTAACCCCACAGATACGCAGTATTTT.

The rearrangement uses TRBV19 and TRBJ2-7; 9 nucleotides match TRBD1. There are 15 residues in the CDR3. Looked up from germline, CDR1 is LNHDA and CDR2 is SQIVND (reference sequence). The ends lost 9 bases at V and 4 bases at J; junction bases unmatched: 13. The chain's CDR3 is CASPMRGQGSYEQYF. CDR3 sequence (DNA): TGTGCCAGCCCAATGCGTGGACAGGGGTCTTACGAGCAGTACTTC.